This TCR beta chain was identified in a study of regulatory T cells in long-lasting Graves disease. To make TCR beta libraries, researchers used iRepertoire HTBI primers and Arm-PCR of CDR3 regions. TCRdb recomputed calls from the multiplex PCR reads with MiXCR, one row per CDR3 protein. The table has about 430,000 distinct CDR3 sequences, around a fifth seen once. This clonotype was picked up a small number of times. This CDR3 has 16 residues. V was clipped by 7 bases and J by 0 bases; unmatched bases: 11. The germline V gene encodes CDR1 MNHNS and CDR2 SASEGT. The sample's time point: persistent/refractory GD, antithyroid drugs over 5 years with positive TRAb. The TCR library used RNA extracted from PBMCs.

This chain connects TRBV6-1 to TRBJ2-7; 8 bases agree with TRBD2. The sample consisted of peripheral blood mononuclear cells (PBMCs), taken when the disease was refractory, from a patient treated with antithyroid drugs. The sequence was obtained from a female donor with Graves disease. The CDR3 sequence: CASTALRGTSSYEQYF. CDR3 in DNA: TGTGCCAGCACCGCCCTGAGAGGGACTAGCTCCTACGAGCAGTACTTC.